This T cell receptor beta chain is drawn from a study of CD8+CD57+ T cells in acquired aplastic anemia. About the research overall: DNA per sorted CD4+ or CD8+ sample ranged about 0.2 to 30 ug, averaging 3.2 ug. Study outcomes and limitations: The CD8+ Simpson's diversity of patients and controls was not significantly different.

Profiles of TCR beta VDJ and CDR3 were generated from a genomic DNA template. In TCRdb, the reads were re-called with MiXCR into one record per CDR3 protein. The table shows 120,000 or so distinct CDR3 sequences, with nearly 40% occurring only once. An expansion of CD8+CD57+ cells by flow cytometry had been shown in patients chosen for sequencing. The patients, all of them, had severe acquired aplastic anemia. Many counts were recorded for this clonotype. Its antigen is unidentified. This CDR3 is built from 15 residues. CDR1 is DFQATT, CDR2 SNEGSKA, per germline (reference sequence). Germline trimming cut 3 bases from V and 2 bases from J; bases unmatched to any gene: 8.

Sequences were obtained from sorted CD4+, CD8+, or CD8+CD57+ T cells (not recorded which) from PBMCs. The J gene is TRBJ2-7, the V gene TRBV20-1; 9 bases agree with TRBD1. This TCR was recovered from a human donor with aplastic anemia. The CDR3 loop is CSASRGQGYPYEQYF. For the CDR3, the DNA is TGCAGTGCTAGCCGAGGACAGGGGTACCCCTACGAGCAGTACTTC.